This TCR beta chain is drawn from a study of T cell responses to AZD1222 COVID-19 vaccine. The table lists this clone with a count of one. What it binds is unknown. V shed 4 bases and J 3 bases; nucleotides not matched to a gene: 6. The CDR3 contains 16 residues. The germline V gene has CDR1 SGDLS and CDR2 YYNGEE. Assay: immunoSEQ multiplex PCR; the TCRdb copy retains only in-frame clones and omits some. Among 150,000 to 200,000 clones, about 87% were seen once, and the ten largest hold approximately 2.7%. Study-wide results and caveats: The study found vaccine-associated CD4 TCRs spanning spike, dominant at 160-218 and 743-854. Compared with day 0, the breadth and depth of the Spike-specific TCR repertoire rose significantly after two doses of AZD1222. Regions left unmutated in variants are reportedly the target of nearly half of spike-specific TCRs.

The sequence was collected from an adult in good health. The chain links TRBV9 to TRBJ2-5; TRBD2 aligns across 13 bases. The source material was peripheral blood, sampled on day 0 of MenACWY control vaccination. In DNA, the CDR3 is TGTGCCAGCAGCATTGCACTAGCGGGGGGGGAAGAGACCCAGTACTTC. This codes for CASSIALAGGEETQYF.